These 9 T cell receptor beta chains were sequenced from one sample in a study of shared clonotypes between healthy human individuals. This table comes from immunoSEQ multiplex PCR, and its TCRdb copy is limited to in-frame clones, with some not included. The sample consists of some 2,400,000 clones, around 95% of them appearing once. Sequencing input: naive CD4+ T cells sorted from blood. Sample subset: CD45RA+ positively selected. These receptors all stem from a man between 18 and 29 years old in good health.

J is TRBJ2-3 and V is TRBV2; no definite D call. The CDR3 has 13 residues. Germline CDR1 is SNHLY and CDR2 is FYNNEI. V lost 6 bases and J lost 1, with 8 bases in between. CDR3 nucleotides: TGTGCCAGCAGAGGTGGGGGCACAGATACGCAGTATTTT. Its protein product is CASRGGGTDTQYF.

The CDR3 is CASSWGTSGTGYNEQFF. The CDR3, as DNA: TGTGCCAGCAGCTGGGGGACTAGCGGGACGGGTTACAATGAGCAGTTCTTC. This chain uses TRBV11-2 with TRBJ2-1; 13 bases fit TRBD2. V lost 4 bases and J lost 4; bases outside the gene matches: 7. From germline, CDR1 is SGHAT and CDR2 FQNNGV. This CDR3 has 17 residues.

The rearrangement links TRBV21-1 to TRBJ2-7; the DNA was not compared with TRBD2, the D call given in the table. TRBV21-1 is marked as a pseudogene. The CDR3 is 16 residues long. The DNA of the CDR3 is TGTGCCAGCCGTCGTAAATCTAGCGGGAGAAACTACGAGCAGTACTTC. Translated, it gives CASRRKSSGRNYEQYF.

The chain links TRBV4-1 to TRBJ1-1; D unclear. Trimming took off 0 bases at V and 8 bases at J, with 4 bases between the two ends. Per the germline V gene, CDR1 is MGHRA and CDR2 is YSYEKL. There are 11 residues in the CDR3. The CDR3 DNA is TGCGCCAGCAGCCAAGAGAGAGAAGCTTTCTTT. Encoded protein: CASSQEREAFF.

Notes on this clone: The same CDR3 is also encoded by other DNA sequences in this sample. This chain connects TRBV30 to TRBJ2-2; possibly TRBD1 for D (6 bases). V lost 0 bases and J lost 4, with 12 bases in between. The CDR3 is 15 amino acids. The germline V gene has CDR1 GTSNPN and CDR2 SVGIG (reference sequence). The CDR3: CAWSVLRGGTGELFF. The CDR3 nucleotides read TGTGCCTGGAGTGTACTCAGGGGTGGCACCGGGGAGCTGTTTTTT. The variable domain in full, completed from reference TRBV30 and TRBJ2-2, reads SQTIHQWPATLVQPVGSPLSLECTVEGTSNPNLYWYRQAAGRGLQLLFYSVGIGQISSEVPQNLSASRPQDRQFILSSKKLLLSDSGFYLCAWSVLRGGTGELFFGEGSRLTVL.

The chain links TRBV10-3 to TRBJ1-3, with a weak D call TRBD1 (5 bases). V lost 4 bases and J lost 0, with 10 bases in between. This CDR3 has 15 residues. The germline gives CDR1 ENHRY, CDR2 SYGVKD. CDR3 DNA sequence: TGTGCCATCAGTGCCGGGGCAAACTCTGGAAACACCATATATTTT. This sequence encodes CAISAGANSGNTIYF.

The rearrangement uses TRBV30 and TRBJ1-4, with D perhaps TRBD1 (6 bases). The germline V and J ends were trimmed by 2 bases and 1 base, with 14 bases remaining between them. This CDR3 is built from 16 residues. Germline CDR1 GTSNPN, CDR2 SVGIG (reference sequence). The CDR3 sequence: CAWSLRGLGTNEKLFF. CDR3 coding DNA: TGTGCCTGGAGTCTGAGGGGGTTGGGAACTAATGAAAAACTGTTTTTT.

This chain links TRBV9 with TRBJ2-2; TRBD2 aligns across 9 bases. The CDR3 covers 14 residues. Germline loops: CDR1 SGDLS, CDR2 YYNGEE. J was trimmed by 5 bases and V by 5 bases; bases with no gene match: 4. DNA for the CDR3: TGTGCCAGCAGAGGGACTAGCCGTACCGGGGAGCTGTTTTTT. Amino acids: CASRGTSRTGELFF. Looking up the rest from reference TRBV9 and TRBJ2-2 gives the full variable domain: DSGVTQTPKHLITATGQRVTLRCSPRSGDLSVYWYQQSLDQGLQFLIQYYNGEERAKGNILERFSAQQFPDLHSELNLSSLELGDSALYFCASRGTSRTGELFFGEGSRLTVL.

The V gene is TRBV2, the J gene TRBJ2-2; D may be TRBD1 (5 bases). V shed 4 bases and J shed 5 bases, with 20 bases lying between them. This CDR3 has 17 residues. Germline V gene lookup returns CDR1 SNHLY and CDR2 FYNNEI. For the CDR3, the DNA is TGTGCCAGCAGTGTGCCCCCAGGGAAAACAAGGACCGGGGAGCTGTTTTTT. It encodes CASSVPPGKTRTGELFF.